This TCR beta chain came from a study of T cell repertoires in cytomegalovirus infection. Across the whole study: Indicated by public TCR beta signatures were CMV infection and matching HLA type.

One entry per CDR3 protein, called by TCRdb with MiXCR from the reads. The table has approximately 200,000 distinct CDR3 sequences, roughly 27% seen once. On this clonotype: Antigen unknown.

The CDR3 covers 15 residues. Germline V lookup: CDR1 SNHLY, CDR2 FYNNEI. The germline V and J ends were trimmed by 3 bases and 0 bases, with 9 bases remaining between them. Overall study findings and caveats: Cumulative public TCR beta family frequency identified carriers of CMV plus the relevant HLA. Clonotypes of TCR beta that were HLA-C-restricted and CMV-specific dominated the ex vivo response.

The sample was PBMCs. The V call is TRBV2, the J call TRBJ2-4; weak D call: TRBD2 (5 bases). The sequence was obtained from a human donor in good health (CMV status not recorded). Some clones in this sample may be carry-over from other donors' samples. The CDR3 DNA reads TGTGCCAGCAGTGAGTTCGGGGTAGCCAAAAACATTCAGTACTTC. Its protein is CASSEFGVAKNIQYF.